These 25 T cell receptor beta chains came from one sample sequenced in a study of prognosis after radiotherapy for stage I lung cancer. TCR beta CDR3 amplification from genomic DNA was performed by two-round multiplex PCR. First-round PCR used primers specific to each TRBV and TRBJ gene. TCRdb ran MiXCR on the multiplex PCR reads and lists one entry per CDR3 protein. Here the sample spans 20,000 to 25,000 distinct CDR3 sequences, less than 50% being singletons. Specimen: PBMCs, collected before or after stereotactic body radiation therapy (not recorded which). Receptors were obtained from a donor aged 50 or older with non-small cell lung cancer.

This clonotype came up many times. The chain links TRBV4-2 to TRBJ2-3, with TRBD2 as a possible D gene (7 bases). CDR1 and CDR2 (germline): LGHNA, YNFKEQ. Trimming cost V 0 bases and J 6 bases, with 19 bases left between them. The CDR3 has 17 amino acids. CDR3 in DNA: TGTGCCAGCAGCCAAGATTTTGGCGGAGGGGGGGCCGATACGCAGTATTTT. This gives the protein CASSQDFGGGGADTQYF.

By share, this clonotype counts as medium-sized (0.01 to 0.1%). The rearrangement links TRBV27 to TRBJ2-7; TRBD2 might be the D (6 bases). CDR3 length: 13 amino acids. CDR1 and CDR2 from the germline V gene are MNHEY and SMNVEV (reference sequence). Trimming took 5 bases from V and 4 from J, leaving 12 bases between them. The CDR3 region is CASSRREEYEQYF. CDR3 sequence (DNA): TGTGCCAGCAGTAGGCGGGAAGAATACGAGCAGTACTTC.

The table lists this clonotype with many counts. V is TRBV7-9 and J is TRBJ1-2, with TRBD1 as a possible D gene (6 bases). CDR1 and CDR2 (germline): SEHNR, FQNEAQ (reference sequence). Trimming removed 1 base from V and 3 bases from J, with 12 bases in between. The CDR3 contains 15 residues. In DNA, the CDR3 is TGTGCCAGCAGCTTAGAAGCAGGGGCGTACTATGGCTACACCTTC. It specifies CASSLEAGAYYGYTF.

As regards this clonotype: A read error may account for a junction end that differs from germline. The CDR3, as DNA: TGTGCCAGCAGATACCCTTGGGTGGGAATAAGGCACGATCAGTACTTC. Translated: CASRYPWVGIRHDQYF. The gene calls are TRBV6-2 or TRBV6-3 and TRBJ2-7, with D hard to call. The CDR3 has 16 amino acids. Germline CDR1 MNHEY, CDR2 SVGEGT.

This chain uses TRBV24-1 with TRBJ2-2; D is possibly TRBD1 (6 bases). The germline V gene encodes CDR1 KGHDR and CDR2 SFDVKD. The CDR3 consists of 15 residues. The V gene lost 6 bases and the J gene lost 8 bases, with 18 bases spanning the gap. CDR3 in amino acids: CATSSSGAPIGELFF. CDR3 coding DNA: TGTGCCACCAGTTCCTCAGGGGCTCCTATAGGGGAGCTGTTTTTT.

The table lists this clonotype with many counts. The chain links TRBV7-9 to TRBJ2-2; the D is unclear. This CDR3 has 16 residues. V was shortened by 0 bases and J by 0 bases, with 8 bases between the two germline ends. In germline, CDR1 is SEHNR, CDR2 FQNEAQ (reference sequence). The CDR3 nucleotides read TGTGCCAGCAGCTTAGCGCGCAACGCGAACACCGGGGAGCTGTTTTTT. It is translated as CASSLARNANTGELFF.

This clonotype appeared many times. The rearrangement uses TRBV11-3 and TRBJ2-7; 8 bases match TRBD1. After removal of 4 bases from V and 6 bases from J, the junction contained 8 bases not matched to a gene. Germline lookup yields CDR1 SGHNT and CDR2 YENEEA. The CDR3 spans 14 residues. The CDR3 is CASSSTGAGAEQYF. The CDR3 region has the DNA TGTGCCAGCAGCTCGACAGGGGCAGGGGCCGAGCAGTACTTC.

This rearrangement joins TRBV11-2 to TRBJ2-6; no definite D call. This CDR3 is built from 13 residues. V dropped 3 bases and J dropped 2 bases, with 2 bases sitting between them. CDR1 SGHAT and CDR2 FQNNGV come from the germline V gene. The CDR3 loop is CASSFAGANVLTF. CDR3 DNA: TGTGCCAGCAGCTTTGCTGGGGCCAACGTCCTGACTTTC.

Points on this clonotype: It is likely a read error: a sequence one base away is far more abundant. DNA for the CDR3: TGTGCCAGCAGTTACCCGTCGGTATCTGGAAACACCATATATTTT. Its translation is CASSYPSVSGNTIYF. The rearrangement joins TRBV6-9 to TRBJ1-3; D ambiguous. This CDR3 has 15 amino acids. Germline CDR1 and CDR2: MNHGY and SVAAGI. Trimming stripped 3 bases from V and 1 base from J, with 10 bases between.

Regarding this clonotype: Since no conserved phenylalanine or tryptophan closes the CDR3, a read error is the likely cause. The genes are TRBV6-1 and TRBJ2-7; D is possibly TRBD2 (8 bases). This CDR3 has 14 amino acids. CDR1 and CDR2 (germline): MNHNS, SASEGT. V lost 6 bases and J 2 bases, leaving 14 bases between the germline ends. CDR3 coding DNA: TGTGCCAGCAGGAGACAGGGACTAGCCTACGAGCAGTACTTA. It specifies CASRRQGLAYEQYL.

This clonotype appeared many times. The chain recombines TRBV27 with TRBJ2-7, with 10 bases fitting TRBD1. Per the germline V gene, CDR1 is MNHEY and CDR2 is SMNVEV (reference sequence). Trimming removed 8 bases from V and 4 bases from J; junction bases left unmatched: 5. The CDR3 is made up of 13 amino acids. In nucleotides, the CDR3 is TGTGCCAGCGGTATGGGACAGGGGTACGAGCAGTACTTC. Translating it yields CASGMGQGYEQYF.

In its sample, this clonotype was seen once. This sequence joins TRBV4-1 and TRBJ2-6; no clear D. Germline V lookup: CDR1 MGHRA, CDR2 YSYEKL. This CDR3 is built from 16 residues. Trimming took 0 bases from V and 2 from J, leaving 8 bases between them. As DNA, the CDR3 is TGCGCCAGCAGCCAAGAGTGGCGGACTGGGGCCAACGTCCTGACTTTC. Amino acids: CASSQEWRTGANVLTF.

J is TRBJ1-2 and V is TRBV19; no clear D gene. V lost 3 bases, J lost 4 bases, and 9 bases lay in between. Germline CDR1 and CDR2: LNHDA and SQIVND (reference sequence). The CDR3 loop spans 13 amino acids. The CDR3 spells CASSMGIGYGYTF. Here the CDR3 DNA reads TGTGCCAGTAGTATGGGGATCGGCTATGGCTACACCTTC.

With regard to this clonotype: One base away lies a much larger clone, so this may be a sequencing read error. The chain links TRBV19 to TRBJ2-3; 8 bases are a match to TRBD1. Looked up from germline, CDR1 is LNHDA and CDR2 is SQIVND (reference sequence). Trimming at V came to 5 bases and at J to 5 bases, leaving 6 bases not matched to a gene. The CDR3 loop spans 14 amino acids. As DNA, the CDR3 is TGTGCCAGTAGTGGACAGGGTTGGTTAGATACGCAGTATTTT. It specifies CASSGQGWLDTQYF.

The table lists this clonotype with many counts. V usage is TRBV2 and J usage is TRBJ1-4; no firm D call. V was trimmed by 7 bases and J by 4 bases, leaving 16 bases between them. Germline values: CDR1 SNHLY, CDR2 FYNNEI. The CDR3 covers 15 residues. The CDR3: CASKDEPHLNEKLFF. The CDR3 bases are TGTGCCAGCAAGGATGAGCCCCACCTTAATGAAAAACTGTTTTTT.

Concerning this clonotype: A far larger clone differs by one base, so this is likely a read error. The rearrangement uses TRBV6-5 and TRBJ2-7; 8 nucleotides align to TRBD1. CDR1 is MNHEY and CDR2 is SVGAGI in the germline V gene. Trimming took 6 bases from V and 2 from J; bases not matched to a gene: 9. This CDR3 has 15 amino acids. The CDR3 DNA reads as TGTGCCAGCAGCCGCGGACAGGGACACCCCTACGAGCAGTACTTC. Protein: CASSRGQGHPYEQYF.

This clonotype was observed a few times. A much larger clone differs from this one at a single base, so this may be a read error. The CDR3 bases are TGCGCCAGCAGCCAAGCGCTAGCGGGGGCGCGGGAGACCCAGTACTTC. Amino acids: CASSQALAGARETQYF. The gene calls are TRBV4-1 and TRBJ2-5; 10 nucleotides match TRBD2. The germline gives CDR1 MGHRA, CDR2 YSYEKL. J gave up 5 bases and V 1 base, and 7 bases lay outside the gene matches. This CDR3 contains 16 residues.

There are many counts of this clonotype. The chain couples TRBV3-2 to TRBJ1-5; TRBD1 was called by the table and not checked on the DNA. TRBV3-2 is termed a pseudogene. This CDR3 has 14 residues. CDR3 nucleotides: TGTGCCAGCAGCCCTGACAGGGGGTTTCAGCCCCAGCATTTT. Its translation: CASSPDRGFQPQHF.

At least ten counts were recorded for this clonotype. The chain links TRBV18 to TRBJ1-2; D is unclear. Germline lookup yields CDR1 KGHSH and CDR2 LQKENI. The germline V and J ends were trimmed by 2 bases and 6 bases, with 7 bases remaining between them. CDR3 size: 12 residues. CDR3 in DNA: TGTGCCAGCTCACCAAAAGAGAATGGCTACACCTTC. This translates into CASSPKENGYTF. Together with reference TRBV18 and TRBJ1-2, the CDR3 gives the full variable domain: NAGVMQNPRHLVRRRGQEARLRCSPMKGHSHVYWYRQLPEEGLKFMVYLQKENIIDESGMPKERFSAEFPKEGPSILRIQQVVRGDSAAYFCASSPKENGYTFGSGTRLTVV.

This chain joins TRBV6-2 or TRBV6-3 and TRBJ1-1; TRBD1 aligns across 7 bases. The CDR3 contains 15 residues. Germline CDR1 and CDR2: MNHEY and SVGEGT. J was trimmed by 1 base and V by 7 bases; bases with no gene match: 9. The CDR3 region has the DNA TGTGCCAGCACCATGAGAGGGACAGAGAACACTGAAGCTTTCTTT. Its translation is CASTMRGTENTEAFF.

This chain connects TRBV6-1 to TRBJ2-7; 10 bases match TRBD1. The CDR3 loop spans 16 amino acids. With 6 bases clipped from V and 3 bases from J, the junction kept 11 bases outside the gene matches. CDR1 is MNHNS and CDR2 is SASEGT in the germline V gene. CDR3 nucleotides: TGTGCCAGCAGCACGGTGGGACAGGGGTCTGGCTACGAGCAGTACTTC. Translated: CASSTVGQGSGYEQYF.

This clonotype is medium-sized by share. The CDR3 DNA reads as TGTGCCAGCAGTTACGGCAGGGGCGACGAGCAGTACTTC. Its translation is CASSYGRGDEQYF. The J gene is TRBJ2-7, the V gene TRBV6-2 or TRBV6-3, with D perhaps TRBD1 (6 bases). The CDR3 runs 13 residues. V was cut by 2 bases and J by 5 bases, with 10 bases left in between. Germline values: CDR1 MNHEY, CDR2 SVGEGT.

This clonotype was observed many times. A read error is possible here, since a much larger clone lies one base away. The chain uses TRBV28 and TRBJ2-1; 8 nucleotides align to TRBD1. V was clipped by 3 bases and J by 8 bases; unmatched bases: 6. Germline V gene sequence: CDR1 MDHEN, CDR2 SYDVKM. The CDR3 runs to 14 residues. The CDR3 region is CASSFFTGGHEQFF. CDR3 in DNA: TGTGCCAGCAGTTTTTTTACAGGGGGTCATGAGCAGTTCTTC. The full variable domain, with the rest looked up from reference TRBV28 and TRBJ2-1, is DVKVTQSSRYLVKRTGEKVFLECVQDMDHENMFWYRQDPGLGLRLIYFSYDVKMKEKGDIPEGYSVSREKKERFSLILESASTNQTSMYLCASSFFTGGHEQFFGPGTRLTVL.

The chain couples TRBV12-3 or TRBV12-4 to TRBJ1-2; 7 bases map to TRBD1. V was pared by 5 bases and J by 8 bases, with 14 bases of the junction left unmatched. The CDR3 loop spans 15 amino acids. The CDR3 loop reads CASSQPDREGGGYTF. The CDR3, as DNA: TGTGCCAGCAGTCAACCCGACAGGGAAGGGGGAGGCTACACCTTC.

This chain's CDR3 is CASSSGCRHSRYF. The CDR3 DNA follows: TGTGCCAGCAGTTCTGGGTGCCGTCATTCAAGGTACTTC. The V call is TRBV6-2 or TRBV6-3, the J call TRBJ2-7, with D unresolved. V lost 4 bases and J lost 12, with 19 bases in between. The CDR3 spans 13 residues. CDR1 is MNHEY, CDR2 SVGEGT, per germline.